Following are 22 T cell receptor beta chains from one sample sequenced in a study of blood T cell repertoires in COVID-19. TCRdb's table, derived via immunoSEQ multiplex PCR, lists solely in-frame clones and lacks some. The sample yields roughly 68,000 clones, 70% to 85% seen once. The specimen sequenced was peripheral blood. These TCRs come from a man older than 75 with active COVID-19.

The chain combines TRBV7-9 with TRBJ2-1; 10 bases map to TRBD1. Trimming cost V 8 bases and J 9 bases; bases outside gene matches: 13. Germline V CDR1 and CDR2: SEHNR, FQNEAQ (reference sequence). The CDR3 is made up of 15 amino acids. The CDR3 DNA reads TGTGCCAGCTGGGGACAGGGGTTTCTAGACGGTGAGCAGTTCTTC. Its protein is CASWGQGFLDGEQFF.

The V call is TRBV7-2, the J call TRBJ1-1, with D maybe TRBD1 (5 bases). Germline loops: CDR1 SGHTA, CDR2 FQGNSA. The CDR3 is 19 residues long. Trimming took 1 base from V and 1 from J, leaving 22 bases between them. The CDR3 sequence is CASSLGWGEPEWRNTEAFF. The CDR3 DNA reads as TGTGCCAGCAGCTTAGGCTGGGGGGAGCCGGAATGGAGGAACACTGAAGCTTTCTTT.

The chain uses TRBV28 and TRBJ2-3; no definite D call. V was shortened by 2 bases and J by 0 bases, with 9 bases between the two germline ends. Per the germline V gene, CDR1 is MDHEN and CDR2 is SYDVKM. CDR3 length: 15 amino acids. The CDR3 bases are TGTGCCAGCAGTTTAGGCCAGGTTAGCACAGATACGCAGTATTTT. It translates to CASSLGQVSTDTQYF.

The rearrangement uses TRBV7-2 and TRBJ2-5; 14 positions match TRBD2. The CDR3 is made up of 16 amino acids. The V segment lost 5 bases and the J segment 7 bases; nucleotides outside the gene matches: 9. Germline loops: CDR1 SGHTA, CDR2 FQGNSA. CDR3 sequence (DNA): TGTGCCAGCAGCAGAGGACTAGCGGGGGGCCTTGGGACCCAGTACTTC. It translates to CASSRGLAGGLGTQYF. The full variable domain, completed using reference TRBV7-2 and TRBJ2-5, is GAGVSQSPSNKVTEKGKDVELRCDPISGHTALYWYRQSLGQGLEFLIYFQGNSAPDKSGLPSDRFSAERTGGSVSTLTIQRTQQEDSAVYLCASSRGLAGGLGTQYFGPGTRLLVL.

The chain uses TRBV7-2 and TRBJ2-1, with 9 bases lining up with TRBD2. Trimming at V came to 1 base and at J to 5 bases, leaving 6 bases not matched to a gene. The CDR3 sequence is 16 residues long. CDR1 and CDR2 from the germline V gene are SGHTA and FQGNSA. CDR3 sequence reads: CASSLVSAGGDNEQFF. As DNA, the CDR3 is TGTGCCAGCAGCTTAGTTTCGGCGGGGGGGGACAATGAGCAGTTCTTC.

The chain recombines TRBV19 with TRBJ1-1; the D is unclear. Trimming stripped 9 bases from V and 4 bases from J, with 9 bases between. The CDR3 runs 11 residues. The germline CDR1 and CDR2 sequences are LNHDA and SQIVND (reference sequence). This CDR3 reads CASTRGTEAFF. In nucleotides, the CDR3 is TGTGCCAGCACCCGGGGCACTGAAGCTTTCTTT.

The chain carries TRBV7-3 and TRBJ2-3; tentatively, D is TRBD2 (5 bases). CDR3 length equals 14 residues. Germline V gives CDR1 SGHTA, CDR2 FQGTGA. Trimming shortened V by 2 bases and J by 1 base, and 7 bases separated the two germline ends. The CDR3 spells CASSLYGGTDTQYF. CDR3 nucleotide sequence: TGTGCCAGCAGCTTATACGGGGGCACAGATACGCAGTATTTT.

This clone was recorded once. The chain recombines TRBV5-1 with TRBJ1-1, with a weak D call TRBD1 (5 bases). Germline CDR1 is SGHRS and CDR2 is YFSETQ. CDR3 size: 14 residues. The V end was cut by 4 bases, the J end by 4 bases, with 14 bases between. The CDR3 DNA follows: TGCGCCAGCAGCCCCTTTGCGGGGGGCACTGAAGCTTTCTTT. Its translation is CASSPFAGGTEAFF.

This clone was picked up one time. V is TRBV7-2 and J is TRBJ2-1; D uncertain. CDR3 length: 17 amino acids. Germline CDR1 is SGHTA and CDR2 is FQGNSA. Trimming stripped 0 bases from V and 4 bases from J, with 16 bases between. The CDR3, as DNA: TGTGCCAGCAGCTTAGCGGTGTGGCTAGAAAGTTACAATGAGCAGTTCTTC. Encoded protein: CASSLAVWLESYNEQFF.

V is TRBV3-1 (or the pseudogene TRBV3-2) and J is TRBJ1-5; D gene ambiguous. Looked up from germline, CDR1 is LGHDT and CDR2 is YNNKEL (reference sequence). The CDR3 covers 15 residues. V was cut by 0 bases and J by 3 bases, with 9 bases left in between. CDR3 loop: CASSQDRSYNQPQHF. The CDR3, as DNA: TGTGCCAGCAGCCAAGATAGGAGCTACAATCAGCCCCAGCATTTT.

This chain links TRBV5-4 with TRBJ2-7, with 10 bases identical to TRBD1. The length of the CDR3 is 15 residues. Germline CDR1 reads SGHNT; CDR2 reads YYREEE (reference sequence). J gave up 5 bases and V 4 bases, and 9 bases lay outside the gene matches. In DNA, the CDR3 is TGTGCCAGCAGCAAAGCCGGGACAGGGGACAACGAGCAGTACTTC. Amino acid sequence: CASSKAGTGDNEQYF.

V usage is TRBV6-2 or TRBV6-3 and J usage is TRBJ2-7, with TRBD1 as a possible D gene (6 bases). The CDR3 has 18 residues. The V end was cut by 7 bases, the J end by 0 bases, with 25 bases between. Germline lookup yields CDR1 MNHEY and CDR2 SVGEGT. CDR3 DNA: TGTGCCAGCAACCCCCACCGATACGGGACAAGGAGCTCCTACGAGCAGTACTTC. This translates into CASNPHRYGTRSSYEQYF.

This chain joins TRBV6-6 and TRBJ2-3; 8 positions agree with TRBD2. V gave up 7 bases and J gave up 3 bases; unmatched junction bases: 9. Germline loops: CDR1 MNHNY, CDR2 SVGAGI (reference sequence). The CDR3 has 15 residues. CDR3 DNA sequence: TGTGCCAGCACCCTCCGGGGGGGCCTGACAGATACGCAGTATTTT. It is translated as CASTLRGGLTDTQYF.

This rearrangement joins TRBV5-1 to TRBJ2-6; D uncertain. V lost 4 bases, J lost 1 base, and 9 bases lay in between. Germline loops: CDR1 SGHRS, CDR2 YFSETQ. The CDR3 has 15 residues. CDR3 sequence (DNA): TGCGCCAGCAGCCAAACAGAGTCTGGGGCCAACGTCCTGACTTTC. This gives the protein CASSQTESGANVLTF.

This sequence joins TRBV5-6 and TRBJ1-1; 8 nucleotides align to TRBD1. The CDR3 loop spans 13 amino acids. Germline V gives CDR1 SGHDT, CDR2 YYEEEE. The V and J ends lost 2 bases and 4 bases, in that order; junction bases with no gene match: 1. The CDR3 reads CASSFRGLTEAFF. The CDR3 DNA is TGTGCCAGCAGCTTCAGGGGGCTCACTGAAGCTTTCTTT.

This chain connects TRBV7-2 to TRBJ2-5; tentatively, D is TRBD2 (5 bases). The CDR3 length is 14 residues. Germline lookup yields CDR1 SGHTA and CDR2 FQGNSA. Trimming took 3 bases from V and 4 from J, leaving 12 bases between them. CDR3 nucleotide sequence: TGTGCCAGCAGCTTTGTCGGAGGTGGAGAGACCCAGTACTTC. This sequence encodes CASSFVGGGETQYF.

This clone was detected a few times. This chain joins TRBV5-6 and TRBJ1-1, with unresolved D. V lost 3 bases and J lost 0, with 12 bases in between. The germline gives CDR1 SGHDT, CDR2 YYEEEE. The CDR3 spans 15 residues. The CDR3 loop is CASSSPGGLNTEAFF. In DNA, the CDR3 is TGTGCCAGCAGCTCCCCGGGAGGCCTGAACACTGAAGCTTTCTTT.

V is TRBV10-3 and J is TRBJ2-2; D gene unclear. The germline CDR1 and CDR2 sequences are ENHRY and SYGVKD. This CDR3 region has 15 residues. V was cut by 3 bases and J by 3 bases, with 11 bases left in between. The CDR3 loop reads CAISDSGRYTGELFF. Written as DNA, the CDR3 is TGTGCCATCAGTGATTCCGGTCGATACACCGGGGAGCTGTTTTTT.

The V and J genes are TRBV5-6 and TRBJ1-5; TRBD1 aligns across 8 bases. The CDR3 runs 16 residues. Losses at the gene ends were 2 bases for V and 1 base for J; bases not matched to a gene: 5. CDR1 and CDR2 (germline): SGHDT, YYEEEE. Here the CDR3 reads CASSFAGGASNQPQHF. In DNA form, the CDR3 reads TGTGCCAGCAGCTTCGCAGGGGGCGCGAGCAATCAGCCCCAGCATTTT.

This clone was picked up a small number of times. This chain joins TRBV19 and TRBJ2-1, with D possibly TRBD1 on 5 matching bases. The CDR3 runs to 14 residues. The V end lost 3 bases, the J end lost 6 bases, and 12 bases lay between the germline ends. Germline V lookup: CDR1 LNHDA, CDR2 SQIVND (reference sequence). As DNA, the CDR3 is TGTGCCAGTAGTATGGAAGGGGCCGTCAATGAGCAGTTCTTC. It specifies CASSMEGAVNEQFF.

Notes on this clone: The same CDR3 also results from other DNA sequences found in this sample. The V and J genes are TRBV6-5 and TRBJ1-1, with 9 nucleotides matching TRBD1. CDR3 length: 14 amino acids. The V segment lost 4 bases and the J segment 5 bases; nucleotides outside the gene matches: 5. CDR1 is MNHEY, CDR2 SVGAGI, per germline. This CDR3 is CASSWGQGRTEAFF. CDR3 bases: TGTGCCAGCAGTTGGGGACAGGGACGGACTGAAGCTTTCTTT.

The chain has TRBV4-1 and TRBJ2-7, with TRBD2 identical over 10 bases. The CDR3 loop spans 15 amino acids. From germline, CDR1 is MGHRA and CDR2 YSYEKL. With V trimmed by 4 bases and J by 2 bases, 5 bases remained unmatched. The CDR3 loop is CASSPSGGTTYEQYF. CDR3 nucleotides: TGCGCCAGCAGCCCTAGCGGGGGAACTACCTACGAGCAGTACTTC.